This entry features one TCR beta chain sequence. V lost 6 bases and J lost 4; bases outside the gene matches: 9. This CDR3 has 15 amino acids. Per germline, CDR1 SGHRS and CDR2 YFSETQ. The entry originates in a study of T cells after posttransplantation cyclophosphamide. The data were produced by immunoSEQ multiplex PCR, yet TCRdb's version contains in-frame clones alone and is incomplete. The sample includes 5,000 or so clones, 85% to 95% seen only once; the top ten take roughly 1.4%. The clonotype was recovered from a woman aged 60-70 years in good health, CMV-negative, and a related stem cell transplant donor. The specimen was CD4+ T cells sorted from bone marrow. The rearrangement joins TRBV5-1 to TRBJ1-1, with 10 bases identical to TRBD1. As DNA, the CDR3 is TGCGCCAGCACCCGGGACAGGGGAGGTGGCACTGAAGCTTTCTTT. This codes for CASTRDRGGGTEAFF. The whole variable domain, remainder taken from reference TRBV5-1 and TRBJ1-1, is KAGVTQTPRYLIKTRGQQVTLSCSPISGHRSVSWYQQTPGQGLQFLFEYFSETQRNKGNFPGRFSGRQFSNSRSEMNVSTLELGDSALYLCASTRDRGGGTEAFFGQGTRLTVV.